Listed below are T cell receptor beta chains from one sample, sequenced in a study of radiotherapy plus CTLA-4 blockade in lung cancer. Method: immunoSEQ multiplex PCR; TCRdb's copy keeps in-frame clones and lacks some. Of 50,000 to 65,000 clones in the sample, roughly four fifths were seen once. Source: peripheral blood, taken from a patient treated with radiotherapy plus ipilimumab. Receptors were obtained from a human donor with non-small cell lung cancer who had a complete response to radiotherapy plus ipilimumab. CDR3s leave out the opening cysteine and the closing phenylalanine or tryptophan. The order of the fields is clone size, V gene, CDR3 protein. Size is omitted from some rows. Given values are once, few, many or a class for expanded clones.

. | TRBV7-9 | ASSPTWTSGAYEQY
. | TRBV29-1 | SVLAGNTIY
. | TRBV4-3 | ASSQGTSGSNEQF
. | TRBV29-1 | SVEEMAPNTGELF
. | TRBV5-1 | ASSPRQGYGFTDTQY
few | TRBV9 | ASSVDRVADTQY
. | TRBV4-3 | ASSQDYTGNQPQH
. | TRBV10-3 | AISGDSMNTEAF
. | TRBV29-1 | SSKPGAGGPDTNEQF
. | TRBV30 | AWSGGVLAGKLF
. | TRBV5-1 | ASSLVAGEVGEQY
. | TRBV2 | ASRGGAKNIQY
. | TRBV27 | ASSTRTSGSTDTQY
. | TRBV9 | ASSKTYSSGNTIY
. | TRBV2 | ASSAGTGNSPLH
. | TRBV18 | ASSPSLAGGSTGELF
. | TRBV7-9 | ASVGRDTEAF
. | TRBV18 | ASSPLQLGGTGNTIY
. | TRBV9 | ASSVESSPIYGYT
. | TRBV19 | ASSSGESVVSPLH
. | TRBV4-1 | ASSQAQGYGYT
. | TRBV6-5 | ASGRAIGVKYGYT
once | TRBV5-1 | ASSWVGQGYEKLF
. | TRBV7-2 | ASSDPLAGGPNEQF
. | TRBV5-4 | ASSTGGEHMNTEAF
. | TRBV10-1 | ASSEGASGGQETQY
. | TRBV4-1 | ASSPRDRAYRETQY
. | TRBV29-1 | SVELDSHTDTQY
. | TRBV9 | ASSVRSGVNTGELF
. | TRBV29-1 | SVINRGVGYGYT
. | TRBV4-3 | ASSQEPGNYNTGELF
. | TRBV6-6 | ASSYLLAGGDTQY
. | TRBV6-1 | ASSASGQGAEQY
. | TRBV13 | ASSQAPQETQY
. | TRBV7-9 | ASSLAIGQGYGYT
. | TRBV5-6 | ASSLFLAGYGELF
. | TRBV9 | ASSVEGSSVSPLH
once | TRBV4-3 | ASSPWRSGANVLT
. | TRBV30 | ACAGTGGSDTQY
. | TRBV7-2 | ASSLLGRQGKNIQY
. | TRBV27 | ASSRAGYTDTQY
once | TRBV5-5 | ASSLGTAGGQY